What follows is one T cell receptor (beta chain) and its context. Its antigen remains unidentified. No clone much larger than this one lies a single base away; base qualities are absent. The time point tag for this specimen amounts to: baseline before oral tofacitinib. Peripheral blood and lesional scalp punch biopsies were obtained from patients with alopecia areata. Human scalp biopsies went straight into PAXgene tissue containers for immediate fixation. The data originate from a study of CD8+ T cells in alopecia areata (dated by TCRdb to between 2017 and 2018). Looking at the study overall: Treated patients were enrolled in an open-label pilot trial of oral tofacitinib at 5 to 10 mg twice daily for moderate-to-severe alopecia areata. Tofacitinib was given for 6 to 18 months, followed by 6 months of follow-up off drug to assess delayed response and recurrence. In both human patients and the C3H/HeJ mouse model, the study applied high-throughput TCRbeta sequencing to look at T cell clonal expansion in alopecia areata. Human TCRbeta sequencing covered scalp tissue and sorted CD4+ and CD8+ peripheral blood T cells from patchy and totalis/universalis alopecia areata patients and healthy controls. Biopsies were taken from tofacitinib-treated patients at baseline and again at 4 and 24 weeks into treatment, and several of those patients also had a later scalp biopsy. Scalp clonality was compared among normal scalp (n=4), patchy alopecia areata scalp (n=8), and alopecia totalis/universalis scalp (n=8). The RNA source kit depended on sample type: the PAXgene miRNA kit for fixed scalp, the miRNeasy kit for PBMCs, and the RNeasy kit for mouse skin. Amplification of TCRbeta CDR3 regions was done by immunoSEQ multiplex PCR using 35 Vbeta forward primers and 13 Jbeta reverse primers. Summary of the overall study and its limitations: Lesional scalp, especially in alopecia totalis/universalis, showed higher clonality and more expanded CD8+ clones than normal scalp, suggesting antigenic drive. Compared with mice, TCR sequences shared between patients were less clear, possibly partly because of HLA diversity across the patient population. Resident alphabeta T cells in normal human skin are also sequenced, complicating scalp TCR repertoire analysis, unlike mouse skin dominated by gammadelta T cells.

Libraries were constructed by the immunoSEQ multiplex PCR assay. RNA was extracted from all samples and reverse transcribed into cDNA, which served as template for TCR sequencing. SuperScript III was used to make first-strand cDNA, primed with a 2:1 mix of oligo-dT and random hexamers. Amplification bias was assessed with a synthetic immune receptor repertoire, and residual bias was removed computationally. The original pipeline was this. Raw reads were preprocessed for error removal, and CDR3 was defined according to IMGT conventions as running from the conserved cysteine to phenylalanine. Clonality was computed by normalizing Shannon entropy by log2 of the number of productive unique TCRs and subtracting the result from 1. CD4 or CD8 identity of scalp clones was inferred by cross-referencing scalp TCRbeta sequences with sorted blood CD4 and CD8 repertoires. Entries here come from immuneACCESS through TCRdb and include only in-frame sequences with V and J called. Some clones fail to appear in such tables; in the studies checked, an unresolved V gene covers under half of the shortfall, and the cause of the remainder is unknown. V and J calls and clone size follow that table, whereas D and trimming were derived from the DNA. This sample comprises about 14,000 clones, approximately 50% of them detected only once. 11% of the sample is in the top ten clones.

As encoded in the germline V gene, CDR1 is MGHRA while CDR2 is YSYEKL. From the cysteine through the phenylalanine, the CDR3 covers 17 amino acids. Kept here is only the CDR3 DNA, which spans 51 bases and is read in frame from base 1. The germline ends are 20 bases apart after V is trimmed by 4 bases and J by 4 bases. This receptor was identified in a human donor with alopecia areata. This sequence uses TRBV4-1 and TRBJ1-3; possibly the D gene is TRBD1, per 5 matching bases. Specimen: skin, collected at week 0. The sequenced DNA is TGCGCCAGCAGCCTATCATCAGGGTCCTCGGGAGGAAACACCATATATTTT. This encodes CASSLSSGSSGGNTIYF.